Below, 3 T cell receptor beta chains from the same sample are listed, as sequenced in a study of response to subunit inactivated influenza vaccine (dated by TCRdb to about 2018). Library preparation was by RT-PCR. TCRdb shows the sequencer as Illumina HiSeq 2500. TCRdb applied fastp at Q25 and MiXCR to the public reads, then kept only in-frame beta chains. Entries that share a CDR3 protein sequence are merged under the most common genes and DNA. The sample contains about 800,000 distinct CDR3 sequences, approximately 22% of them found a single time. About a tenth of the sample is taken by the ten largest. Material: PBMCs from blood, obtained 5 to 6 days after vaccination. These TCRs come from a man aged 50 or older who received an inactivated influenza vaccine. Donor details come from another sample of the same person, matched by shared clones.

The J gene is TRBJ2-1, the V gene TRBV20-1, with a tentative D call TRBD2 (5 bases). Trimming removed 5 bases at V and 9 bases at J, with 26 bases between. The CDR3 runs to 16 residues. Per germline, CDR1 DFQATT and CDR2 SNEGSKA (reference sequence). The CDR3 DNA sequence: TGCAGTGCTCCTGCAAAGGGTCTAGCCGCGTCCGGTGAGCAGTTCTTC. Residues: CSAPAKGLAASGEQFF.

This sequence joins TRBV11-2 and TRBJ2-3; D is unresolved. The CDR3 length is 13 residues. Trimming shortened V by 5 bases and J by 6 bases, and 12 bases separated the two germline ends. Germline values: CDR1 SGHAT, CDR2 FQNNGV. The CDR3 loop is CASSPGSRDTQYF. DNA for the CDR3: TGTGCCAGCAGCCCCGGATCACGCGATACGCAGTATTTT.

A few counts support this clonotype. The CDR3 protein is CASSPRGWANQPQHF. The CDR3 region has the DNA TGTGCCAGCAGCCCCAGGGGGTGGGCCAATCAGCCCCAGCATTTT. The chain links TRBV12-3 or TRBV12-4 to TRBJ1-5; 7 positions match TRBD1. The ends lost 6 bases at V and 3 bases at J; junction bases unmatched: 8. The CDR3 totals 15 residues.